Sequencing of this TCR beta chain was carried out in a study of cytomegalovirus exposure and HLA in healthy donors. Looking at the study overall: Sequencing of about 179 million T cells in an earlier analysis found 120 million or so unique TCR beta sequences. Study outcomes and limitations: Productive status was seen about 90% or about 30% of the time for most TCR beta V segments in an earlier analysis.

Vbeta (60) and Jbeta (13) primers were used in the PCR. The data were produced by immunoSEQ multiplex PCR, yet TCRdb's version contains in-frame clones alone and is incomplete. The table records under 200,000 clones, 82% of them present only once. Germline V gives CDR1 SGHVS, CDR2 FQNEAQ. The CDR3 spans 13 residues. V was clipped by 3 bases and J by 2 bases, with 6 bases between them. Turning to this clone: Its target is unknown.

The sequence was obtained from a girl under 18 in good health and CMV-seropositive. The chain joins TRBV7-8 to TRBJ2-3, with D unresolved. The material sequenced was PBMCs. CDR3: CASSLRNTDTQYF. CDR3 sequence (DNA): TGTGCCAGCAGCTTGCGGAACACAGATACGCAGTATTTT.